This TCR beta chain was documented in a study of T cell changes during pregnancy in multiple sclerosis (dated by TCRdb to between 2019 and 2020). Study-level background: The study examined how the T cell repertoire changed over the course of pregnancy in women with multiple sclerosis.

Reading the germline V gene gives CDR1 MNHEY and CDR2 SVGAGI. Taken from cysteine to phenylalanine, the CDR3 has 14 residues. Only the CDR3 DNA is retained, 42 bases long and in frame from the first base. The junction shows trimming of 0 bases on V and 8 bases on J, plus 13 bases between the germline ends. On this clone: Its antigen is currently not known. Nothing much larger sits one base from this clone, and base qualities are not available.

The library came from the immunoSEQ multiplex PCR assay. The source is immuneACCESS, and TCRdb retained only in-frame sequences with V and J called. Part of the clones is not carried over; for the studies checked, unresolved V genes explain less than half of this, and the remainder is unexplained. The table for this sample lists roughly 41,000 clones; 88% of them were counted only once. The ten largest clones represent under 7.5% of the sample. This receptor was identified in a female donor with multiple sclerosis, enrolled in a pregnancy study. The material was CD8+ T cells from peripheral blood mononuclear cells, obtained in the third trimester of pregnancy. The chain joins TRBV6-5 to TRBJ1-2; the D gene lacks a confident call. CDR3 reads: CASSYSRIPWGYTF. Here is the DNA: TGTGCCAGCAGTTACTCGAGGATCCCCTGGGGCTACACCTTC.